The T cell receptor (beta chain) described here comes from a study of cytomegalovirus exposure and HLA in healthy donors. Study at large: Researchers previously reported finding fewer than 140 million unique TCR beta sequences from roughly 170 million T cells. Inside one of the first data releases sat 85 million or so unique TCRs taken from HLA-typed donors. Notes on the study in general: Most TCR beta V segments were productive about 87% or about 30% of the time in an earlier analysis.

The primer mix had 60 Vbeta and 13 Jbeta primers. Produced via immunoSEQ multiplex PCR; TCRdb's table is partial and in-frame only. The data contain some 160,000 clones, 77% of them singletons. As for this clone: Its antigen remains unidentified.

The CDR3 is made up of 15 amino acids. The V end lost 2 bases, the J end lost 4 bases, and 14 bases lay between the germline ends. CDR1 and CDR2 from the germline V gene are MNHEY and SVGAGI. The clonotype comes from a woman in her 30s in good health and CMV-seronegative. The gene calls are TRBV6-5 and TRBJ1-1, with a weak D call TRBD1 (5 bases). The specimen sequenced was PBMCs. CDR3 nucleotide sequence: TGTGCCAGCAGTTACGGGATAGGGGTGATCACTGAAGCTTTCTTT. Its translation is CASSYGIGVITEAFF.